Below, 9 T cell receptor beta chains from the same sample are listed, as sequenced in a study of blood T cell repertoires in COVID-19. Sequenced by immunoSEQ multiplex PCR; TCRdb stores in-frame clones only, minus some. Of some 400,000 clones listed, 70% to 90% were seen once; the top ten hold roughly 10%. Sequenced material: peripheral blood. These receptors were obtained from a woman aged 25 to 39 with COVID-19, enrolled during active disease.

This clone was counted once. J is TRBJ2-2 and V is TRBV7-6, with a possible D match to TRBD1 (6 bases). Per the germline V gene, CDR1 is SGHVS and CDR2 is FNYEAQ. The CDR3 sequence is 16 residues long. Trimming took 5 bases from V and 2 from J, leaving 15 bases between them. In DNA, the CDR3 is TGTGCCAGCAGCCGCAGCCCGACAGGAAACACCGGGGAGCTGTTTTTT. Protein: CASSRSPTGNTGELFF.

The chain employs TRBV15 and TRBJ2-7; 7 bases match TRBD1. CDR3 length: 15 residues. J lost 2 bases, V lost 3 bases, and 7 bases had no gene match. The V gene's germline CDR1 is LNHNV and CDR2 YYDKDF (reference sequence). The CDR3 sequence is CATSSSPDRAYEQYF. CDR3 bases: TGTGCCACCAGCAGCTCCCCCGACAGGGCCTACGAGCAGTACTTC.

The chain couples TRBV30 to TRBJ1-5, with 8 bases matching TRBD1. Germline CDR1 GTSNPN, CDR2 SVGIG (reference sequence). J gave up 5 bases and V 2 bases, and 2 bases lay outside the gene matches. The CDR3 sequence is 13 residues long. The CDR3 loop is CAWSTTGDQPQHF. The CDR3, as DNA: TGTGCCTGGAGTACGACAGGGGATCAGCCCCAGCATTTT.

The V gene is TRBV29-1, the J gene TRBJ2-3; 9 nucleotides align to TRBD2. From germline, CDR1 is SQVTM and CDR2 ANQGSEA. V was pared by 2 bases and J by 0 bases, with 3 bases of the junction left unmatched. There are 15 residues in the CDR3. Written as DNA, the CDR3 is TGCAGCGTTGAAAGGACTAGCGCAAGCACAGATACGCAGTATTTT. It codes for CSVERTSASTDTQYF.

The chain is built from TRBV18 and TRBJ2-1; perhaps TRBD2 as D (5 bases). This CDR3 has 13 amino acids. V lost 3 bases and J lost 9, with 12 bases in between. The germline CDR1 and CDR2 sequences are KGHSH and LQKENI. The CDR3 nucleotides are TGTGCCAGCTCACCGAAGGGTGAGGGTGAGCAGTTCTTC. This encodes CASSPKGEGEQFF. The variable domain in full, with the rest retrieved from reference TRBV18 and TRBJ2-1, is NAGVMQNPRHLVRRRGQEARLRCSPMKGHSHVYWYRQLPEEGLKFMVYLQKENIIDESGMPKERFSAEFPKEGPSILRIQQVVRGDSAAYFCASSPKGEGEQFFGPGTRLTVL.

There are many counts of this clone. This chain uses TRBV3-1 (or the pseudogene TRBV3-2) with TRBJ2-4; D perhaps matches TRBD2 (5 bases). Germline V CDR1 and CDR2: LGHDT, YNNKEL (reference sequence). This CDR3 contains 15 residues. The ends were cut back, 3 bases at V and 1 base at J, with 10 bases in the middle. The CDR3 sequence: CASSHGEMAKNIQYF. The CDR3 DNA reads as TGTGCCAGCAGCCACGGGGAGATGGCCAAAAACATTCAGTACTTC.

This clone was observed once. This chain uses TRBV2 with TRBJ1-3; no reliable D call. This CDR3 has 15 amino acids. Germline assignment: CDR1 SNHLY and CDR2 FYNNEI. Trimming removed 2 bases at V and 1 base at J, with 9 bases between. In DNA form, the CDR3 reads TGTGCCAGCAGTGAAAATGGGCTTTCTGGAAACACCATATATTTT. Translating it yields CASSENGLSGNTIYF.

CDR3 region: CSGHSGNTIYF. CDR3 nucleotide sequence: TGCAGCGGACACTCTGGAAACACCATATATTTT. V usage is TRBV29-1 and J usage is TRBJ1-3; unclear D gene. Germline lookup yields CDR1 SQVTM and CDR2 ANQGSEA. Trimming cost V 7 bases and J 0 bases, with 4 bases left between them. This CDR3 contains 11 residues.

The rearrangement uses TRBV28 and TRBJ1-1; TRBD1 agrees at 9 bases. V lost 5 bases to trimming and J lost 4 bases; unmatched junction nucleotides: 5. Germline CDR1 MDHEN, CDR2 SYDVKM. The CDR3 has 14 residues. The CDR3 bases are TGTGCCAGCAGTGCACAGGGGGCCGGCACTGAAGCTTTCTTT. Residues: CASSAQGAGTEAFF.